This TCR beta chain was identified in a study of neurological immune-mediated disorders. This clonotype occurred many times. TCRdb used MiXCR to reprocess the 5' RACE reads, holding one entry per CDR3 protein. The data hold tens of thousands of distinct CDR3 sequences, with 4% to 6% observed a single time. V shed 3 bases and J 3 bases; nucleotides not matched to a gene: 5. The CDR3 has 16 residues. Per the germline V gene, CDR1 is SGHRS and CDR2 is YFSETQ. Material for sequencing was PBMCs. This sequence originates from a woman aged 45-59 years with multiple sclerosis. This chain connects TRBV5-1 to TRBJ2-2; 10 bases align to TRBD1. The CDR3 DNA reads TGCGCCAGCAGCTACGGGACAGGGGACTACACCGGGGAGCTGTTTTTT. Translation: CASSYGTGDYTGELFF.